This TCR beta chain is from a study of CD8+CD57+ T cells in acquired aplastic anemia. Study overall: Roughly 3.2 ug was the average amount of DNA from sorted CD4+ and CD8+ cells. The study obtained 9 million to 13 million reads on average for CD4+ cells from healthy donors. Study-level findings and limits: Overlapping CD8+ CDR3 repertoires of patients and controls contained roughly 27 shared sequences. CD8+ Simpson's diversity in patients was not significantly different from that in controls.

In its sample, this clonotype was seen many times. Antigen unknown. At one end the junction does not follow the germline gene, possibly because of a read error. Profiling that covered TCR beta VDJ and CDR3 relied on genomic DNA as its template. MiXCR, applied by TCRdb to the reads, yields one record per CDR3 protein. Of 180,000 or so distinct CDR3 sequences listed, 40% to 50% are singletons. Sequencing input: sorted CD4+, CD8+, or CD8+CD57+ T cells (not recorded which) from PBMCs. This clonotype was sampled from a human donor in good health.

The CDR3 here is CASSNSGYRTEAFF. CDR3 DNA: TGTGCCAGCAGTAACTCAGGGTATAGGACTGAAGCTTTCTTT. This sequence joins TRBV6-5 and TRBJ1-1; possibly TRBD1 for D (5 bases). Per germline, CDR1 MNHEY and CDR2 SVGAGI. The CDR3 is 14 residues long.